This T cell receptor (beta chain) was captured by sequencing in a study of cytomegalovirus exposure and HLA in healthy donors. Study-level background: There were 70 million to 95 million unique TCRs (from HLA-typed donors) in an early data release.

To note about this clone: What it recognizes is unknown.

Study observations and caveats: In vitro testing confirmed a few CMV-associated chains as specific for CMV antigens.

The PCR had 60 Vbeta and 13 Jbeta primers. Method: immunoSEQ multiplex PCR; TCRdb's copy keeps in-frame clones and lacks some. The sample yields 150,000 or so clones, more than 60% seen once. Sequenced input: PBMCs. The TCR comes from a young man in good health and CMV-seropositive.

CDR3 bases: TGTGCCAGCAAACAGGGGGGTAACGGCAATCAGCCCCAGCATTTT. This translates into CASKQGGNGNQPQHF. The chain combines TRBV6-1 with TRBJ1-5; 8 bases fit TRBD1. J gave up 2 bases and V 7 bases, and 7 bases lay outside the gene matches. Germline V gene sequence: CDR1 MNHNS, CDR2 SASEGT. This CDR3 has 15 residues.